The 20 T cell receptor beta chains in this list originate from one sample, sequenced in a study of T cell changes during pregnancy in multiple sclerosis. TCRdb's table, derived via immunoSEQ multiplex PCR, lists solely in-frame clones and lacks some. The table lists about 72,000 clones, roughly nine tenths of them singletons. The sequencing used peripheral blood, collected in the first trimester of pregnancy. These receptor sequences come from a female donor in good health, enrolled as a control in a pregnancy study.

The chain carries TRBV28 and TRBJ1-4; D gene ambiguous. Germline V gene lookup returns CDR1 MDHEN and CDR2 SYDVKM. CDR3 length: 12 amino acids. V was pared by 2 bases and J by 14 bases, with 12 bases between. The DNA of the CDR3 is TGTGCCAGCAGTTTACGGGGTTCATACCTGTTTTTT. Amino acid sequence: CASSLRGSYLFF.

This chain links TRBV5-1 with TRBJ2-3; maybe TRBD2 (5 bases). Germline assignment: CDR1 SGHRS and CDR2 YFSETQ. V was shortened by 0 bases and J by 4 bases, with 18 bases between the two germline ends. This CDR3 is 17 amino acids long. CDR3 residues: CASSLAAVRGPADTQYF. The DNA of the CDR3 is TGCGCCAGCAGCTTGGCCGCGGTTCGGGGTCCCGCAGATACGCAGTATTTT.

On this clone itself: At one end, the junction sequence differs from germline, possibly due to a read error. The chain joins TRBV20-1 to TRBJ2-3, with 10 bases that match TRBD2. Germline CDR1 DFQATT, CDR2 SNEGSKA (reference sequence). This CDR3 has 11 residues. The DNA for the CDR3 is TGCAGTGCGAGCGAACTAGCGGGGATACTTTTT. It yields the protein CSASELAGILF.

Comment on this clone: In the same sample, other DNA sequences code for this CDR3. V is TRBV5-4 and J is TRBJ2-5; D gene ambiguous. The CDR3 contains 14 residues. The germline V gene has CDR1 SGHNT and CDR2 YYREEE (reference sequence). Between the trimmed V and J ends, which lost 0 bases and 1 base, there was a span of 7 bases. The CDR3: CASSLAPGQETQYF. The CDR3 DNA reads as TGTGCCAGCAGCTTGGCCCCAGGCCAAGAGACCCAGTACTTC.

The chain combines TRBV5-1 with TRBJ2-3, with 8 bases identical to TRBD2. Trimming took 5 bases from V and 2 from J; bases not matched to a gene: 22. CDR3 size: 20 residues. Germline lookup yields CDR1 SGHRS and CDR2 YFSETQ. The CDR3 protein is CASRLRVQAGEWDPTDTQYF. CDR3 nucleotides: TGCGCCAGCAGGTTGAGGGTTCAAGCGGGAGAATGGGATCCCACAGATACGCAGTATTTT.

As for this clone: Germline and junction disagree at one end, which may indicate a read error. The CDR3 region is CASKSSGSSSEQYF. CDR3 DNA: TGTGCCAGCAAAAGTAGCGGCTCTTCCTCCGAGCAGTACTTC. The V and J genes are TRBV6-5 and TRBJ2-7; D perhaps matches TRBD2 (6 bases). Germline V lookup: CDR1 MNHEY, CDR2 SVGAGI. The length of the CDR3 is 14 residues.

This rearrangement joins TRBV20-1 to TRBJ2-7; TRBD2 matches 7 bases. V shed 6 bases, J shed 9 bases, and the junction held 8 bases outside the gene matches. This CDR3 region has 11 residues. Germline-derived CDR1 and CDR2 are DFQATT and SNEGSKA (reference sequence). The CDR3 DNA is TGCAGTGCGGGGGGGGAAAGGATGCAGTACTTC. Amino acids: CSAGGERMQYF.

The chain joins TRBV7-6 to TRBJ2-2; TRBD2 matches at 8 bases. The CDR3 loop spans 15 amino acids. Trimming took 5 bases from V and 3 from J; bases not matched to a gene: 5. The germline V gene has CDR1 SGHVS and CDR2 FNYEAQ. The CDR3 DNA reads TGTGCCAGCAGCCCAGCGGGAGTGGACACCGGGGAGCTGTTTTTT. It yields the protein CASSPAGVDTGELFF.

V is TRBV18 and J is TRBJ1-2; 7 positions agree with TRBD1. The trim removed 6 bases at V and 2 bases at J, leaving 6 bases unmatched. The CDR3 contains 14 residues. Germline assignment: CDR1 KGHSH and CDR2 LQKENI. The CDR3 DNA follows: TGTGCCAGCTCCTTTTCGGGACAGAACTATGGCTACACCTTC. It is translated as CASSFSGQNYGYTF. Filled out from reference TRBV18 and TRBJ1-2, the complete variable domain reads NAGVMQNPRHLVRRRGQEARLRCSPMKGHSHVYWYRQLPEEGLKFMVYLQKENIIDESGMPKERFSAEFPKEGPSILRIQQVVRGDSAAYFCASSFSGQNYGYTFGSGTRLTVV.

J is TRBJ1-2 and V is TRBV10-3, with TRBD1 matching over 9 bases. V gave up 2 bases and J gave up 7 bases; unmatched junction bases: 5. The CDR3 length is 14 residues. Germline assignment: CDR1 ENHRY and CDR2 SYGVKD. The CDR3 sequence: CAISEVGQGVGYTF. In nucleotides, the CDR3 is TGTGCCATCAGTGAGGTGGGACAGGGAGTTGGCTACACCTTC.

The chain joins TRBV27 to TRBJ1-2; 10 bases are shared with TRBD1. CDR1 is MNHEY, CDR2 SMNVEV, per germline (reference sequence). V gave up 4 bases and J gave up 4 bases; unmatched junction bases: 12. This CDR3 has 17 amino acids. This CDR3 reads CASSWGQGYPPLYGYTF. The CDR3 bases are TGTGCCAGCAGTTGGGGACAGGGGTACCCCCCACTCTATGGCTACACCTTC.

This chain links TRBV28 with TRBJ1-2, with 8 bases identical to TRBD1. CDR1 is MDHEN, CDR2 SYDVKM, per germline. J lost 0 bases, V lost 6 bases, and 3 bases had no gene match. The CDR3 loop spans 14 amino acids. The DNA of the CDR3 is TGTGCCAGCAGCCAGGGGGCTGCTAACTATGGCTACACCTTC. It codes for CASSQGAANYGYTF.

The chain recombines TRBV5-4 with TRBJ2-1; D might be TRBD2 (5 bases). This CDR3 contains 14 residues. V shed 2 bases and J shed 11 bases, with 17 bases lying between them. The germline V gene has CDR1 SGHNT and CDR2 YYREEE (reference sequence). The CDR3 coding sequence is TGTGCCAGCAGCTTCATGTCCGGGGAACCCCAGCAGTTCTTC. Encoded protein: CASSFMSGEPQQFF.

In its sample, this clone was seen once. The chain joins TRBV5-1 to TRBJ2-3; TRBD2 aligns across 7 bases. The trim removed 0 bases at V and 3 bases at J, leaving 7 bases unmatched. CDR3 length: 16 residues. Germline CDR1 SGHRS, CDR2 YFSETQ. CDR3: CASSLDGGGRTDTQYF. As DNA, the CDR3 is TGCGCCAGCAGCTTGGATGGGGGAGGGCGTACAGATACGCAGTATTTT.

The chain recombines TRBV18 with TRBJ2-1; 8 bases are a match to TRBD1. This CDR3 is built from 17 residues. CDR1 and CDR2 (germline): KGHSH, LQKENI. The trim removed 6 bases at V and 9 bases at J, leaving 19 bases unmatched. CDR3 protein: CASSPTPTGVGTGEQFF. The DNA for the CDR3 is TGTGCCAGCTCGCCCACGCCGACAGGGGTAGGGACCGGTGAGCAGTTCTTC.

This chain's CDR3 is CASSPGGAYEQYF. Written as DNA, the CDR3 is TGTGCCAGCAGCCCCGGGGGGGCCTACGAGCAGTACTTC. This chain connects TRBV7-8 to TRBJ2-7, with TRBD2 matching 8 bases. Germline lookup yields CDR1 SGHVS and CDR2 FQNEAQ. This CDR3 has 13 amino acids. V trimming: 5 bases; J trimming: 2 bases; junction bases outside the gene matches: 2.

V is TRBV9 and J is TRBJ2-2; tentatively, D is TRBD1 (5 bases). V was trimmed by 3 bases and J by 3 bases, leaving 12 bases between them. CDR3 length equals 15 residues. Germline CDR1 and CDR2: SGDLS and YYNGEE. CDR3 amino acids: CASSAVTGYTGELFF. Here the CDR3 DNA reads TGTGCCAGCAGCGCCGTCACAGGTTACACCGGGGAGCTGTTTTTT.

The chain employs TRBV27 and TRBJ2-2; the D gene is possibly TRBD1 (6 bases). The length of the CDR3 is 14 residues. Deletions cut 6 bases from V and 2 bases from J, with 10 bases between. CDR1 and CDR2 from the germline V gene are MNHEY and SMNVEV (reference sequence). In DNA form, the CDR3 reads TGTGCCAGCAGCCGGACAGACAACACCGGGGAGCTGTTTTTT. The encoded protein is CASSRTDNTGELFF.

The genes are TRBV29-1 and TRBJ2-5; 11 bases map to TRBD1. V was clipped by 6 bases and J by 4 bases; unmatched bases: 13. The CDR3 contains 16 residues. Germline lookup yields CDR1 SQVTM and CDR2 ANQGSEA. The CDR3 is CSVAGTGGFIPETQYF. In DNA form, the CDR3 reads TGCAGCGTAGCTGGGACAGGGGGGTTTATTCCAGAGACCCAGTACTTC.

The genes are TRBV28 and TRBJ1-4; D is uncertain. Between the trimmed V and J ends, which lost 8 bases and 5 bases, there was a span of 6 bases. CDR3 size: 11 residues. Germline CDR1 and CDR2: MDHEN and SYDVKM. As DNA, the CDR3 is TGTGCCAGCGGGAGAAATGAAAAACTGTTTTTT. Residues: CASGRNEKLFF.